The rows below give T cell receptor beta chains drawn from one sample of a study of blood T cell repertoires in COVID-19. Using immunoSEQ multiplex PCR, the repertoire was profiled, and TCRdb retains in-frame clones only, with some absent. The sample holds some 250,000 clones, around 83% seen once. The sample comprised peripheral blood. The receptors originated from a man younger than 40 who had recovered from COVID-19. CDR3s include the opening cysteine and the closing phenylalanine or tryptophan. The order of the fields is clone size, V gene, D gene, J gene, CDR3 DNA, CDR3 protein. A D gene is named only where the DNA matches it firmly. Clone size, where shown, is once, few, many, or a class for clones that have expanded.

>NA|TRBV9|NA|TRBJ1-1
TGTGCCAGCAGCGTAGCCCCGGGAGACACTGAAGCTTTCTTT
CASSVAPGDTEAFF
>NA|TRBV6-6|NA|TRBJ2-3
TGTGCCAGCAGTTCCCCAGAGGCGGATACGCAGTATTTT
CASSSPEADTQYF
>NA|TRBV27|NA|TRBJ2-7
TGTGCCAGCAGTTTCAAACCTCGGGGTCCCTACGAGCAGTACTTC
CASSFKPRGPYEQYF
>few|TRBV5-8|TRBD2|TRBJ2-3
TGTGCCAGCAGCCAAGGACTAGCGGGGTGGGATACGCAGTATTTT
CASSQGLAGWDTQYF
>few|TRBV27|NA|TRBJ2-2
TGTGCCAGCAGAAGCGAGGGCAGGGAGCTGTTTTTT
CASRSEGRELFF
>few|TRBV19|NA|TRBJ1-5
TGTGCCAGTAGTATGTGGGCGGGAATCCTAGATAATCAGCCCCAGCATTTT
CASSMWAGILDNQPQHF
>NA|TRBV28|NA|TRBJ2-2
TGTGCCAGCAGTTTATCCTCAGGGGTCGCCAACACCGGGGAGCTGTTTTTT
CASSLSSGVANTGELFF
>NA|TRBV9|NA|TRBJ2-5
TGTGCCAGCAGCGAAACTTCCGGGAGACGAGAGACCCAGTACTTC
CASSETSGRRETQYF
>NA|TRBV29-1|TRBD1|TRBJ1-1
TGCAGCGCCGGGACAGGGGGCTTGTACACTGAAGCTTTCTTT
CSAGTGGLYTEAFF
>NA|TRBV19|NA|TRBJ1-5
TGTGCCAGTAGTTGGAGGGCTCAGCCCCAGCATTTT
CASSWRAQPQHF
>NA|TRBV19|NA|TRBJ1-1
TGTGCCAGTAGTATCAGGGGTATGAACACTGAAGCTTTCTTT
CASSIRGMNTEAFF
>NA|TRBV5-5|NA|TRBJ2-7
TGTGCCAGCAGCTTGATGGGGGGAGGACAGTACTTC
CASSLMGGGQYF
>NA|TRBV27|NA|TRBJ2-5
TGTGCCAGCAGCCAGACCCGGACAGTTCGCGCGACCCAGTACTTC
CASSQTRTVRATQYF
>NA|TRBV7-9|TRBD1|TRBJ2-3
TGTGCCAGCAGTTCTGACAGGGGGCGCGCAGATACGCAGTATTTT
CASSSDRGRADTQYF
>once|TRBV5-1|NA|TRBJ2-1
TGCGCCAGCAGTCCGGGACATAGCTCCTACAATGAGCAGTTCTTC
CASSPGHSSYNEQFF
>NA|TRBV10-3|NA|TRBJ2-5
TGTGCCATCAGGACGCAGGCCCAAGAGACCCAGTACTTC
CAIRTQAQETQYF
>NA|TRBV5-6|NA|TRBJ2-1
TGTGCCAGCAGCTTGGCCGGGACCTACAATGAGCAGTTCTTC
CASSLAGTYNEQFF
>once|TRBV12-3/TRBV12-4|TRBD1|TRBJ1-2
TGTGCCAGCAGAGATACAGGGGGCCAGGGCTACACCTTC
CASRDTGGQGYTF
>NA|TRBV7-6|NA|TRBJ2-2
TGTGCCAGCAGCTTGGGAGATGTGAACACCGGGGAGCTGTTTTTT
CASSLGDVNTGELFF
>once|TRBV12-3/TRBV12-4|TRBD1|TRBJ2-3
TGTGCCAGCAGACAGGGGGCAACAGATACGCAGTATTTT
CASRQGATDTQYF